This T cell receptor (beta chain) was recovered during a study of blood T cell repertoires in COVID-19. At the level of the study: Acute-phase and convalescent COVID-19 samples originated in the United States, Italy and Spain. PBMCs, B-cell-depleted T cells, or T cells provided the cDNA or gDNA that made up the material.

Study processing details: Scientists estimated how many nucleated cells there were by amplifying reference gene primers. Libraries were prepared by immunoSEQ multiplex PCR; TCRdb keeps only in-frame clonotypes and omits some of them. V, J and clone size are taken as reported in that table, and D and trimming were inferred from the DNA itself. Here the sample spans about 230,000 clones, about 83% being singletons. With 2 bases clipped from V and 4 bases from J, the junction kept 0 bases outside the gene matches. This CDR3 is 13 amino acids long. The germline V gene encodes CDR1 MNHEY and CDR2 SVGEGT. V gene TRBV6-2 or TRBV6-3 combines with J gene TRBJ2-3; 7 positions agree with TRBD2. This receptor was obtained from a woman aged 45-65 years with acute or convalescent COVID-19. Sequences were obtained from peripheral blood. CDR3 region: CASSYAGADTQYF. The CDR3 region has the DNA TGTGCCAGCAGTTACGCGGGGGCAGATACGCAGTATTTT.